The 30 T cell receptor beta chains presented below share a single source sample, sequenced in a study of CD8 T cells in ankylosing spondylitis. One entry per CDR3 protein results from TCRdb running MiXCR on the 5' RACE reads. Of roughly 240,000 distinct CDR3 sequences in the sample, more than 25% are singletons; the top ten hold roughly 4.2%. The sequenced material came from blood, either unsorted or a sorted T cell fraction (not recorded which). These receptors were taken from a male donor with ankylosing spondylitis or in good health (not recorded which).

There are many counts of this clonotype. The chain uses TRBV20-1 and TRBJ2-1; D is perhaps TRBD1 or TRBD2 (6 bases each). CDR3 size: 13 residues. The ends were cut back, 3 bases at V and 3 bases at J, with 9 bases in the middle. Germline CDR1 is DFQATT and CDR2 is SNEGSKA (reference sequence). The CDR3 loop reads CSARGGLYNEQFF. CDR3 in DNA: TGCAGTGCTAGGGGGGGCCTCTACAATGAGCAGTTCTTC.

This rearrangement joins TRBV29-1 to TRBJ2-5, with 9 bases identical to TRBD2. The CDR3 sequence is 12 residues long. Germline loops: CDR1 SQVTM, CDR2 ANQGSEA. Losses at the gene ends were 7 bases for V and 1 base for J; bases not matched to a gene: 1. The CDR3 loop is CSALAGQETQYF. Here the CDR3 DNA reads TGCAGCGCACTAGCGGGCCAAGAGACCCAGTACTTC.

This clonotype was detected a few times. V usage is TRBV20-1 and J usage is TRBJ2-5; 11 bases align to TRBD2. The CDR3 has 14 amino acids. V lost 4 bases, J lost 3 bases, and 4 bases stayed unmatched. CDR1 and CDR2 (germline): DFQATT, SNEGSKA (reference sequence). CDR3 sequence (DNA): TGCAGTGCTACCTTAGCGGGGGGGAAAGAGACCCAGTACTTC. Its translation is CSATLAGGKETQYF.

The rearrangement joins TRBV20-1 to TRBJ2-1; TRBD2 matches at 7 bases. Germline CDR1 is DFQATT and CDR2 is SNEGSKA (reference sequence). Trimming took 2 bases from V and 6 from J; bases not matched to a gene: 4. This CDR3 comprises 13 residues. The CDR3: CSARPWGGNEQFF. CDR3 in DNA: TGCAGTGCTAGACCTTGGGGGGGCAATGAGCAGTTCTTC.

The sample holds a few counts of this clonotype. The gene calls are TRBV5-1 and TRBJ2-7; 7 bases line up with TRBD1. This CDR3 is built from 16 residues. Germline CDR1 reads SGHRS; CDR2 reads YFSETQ. The J segment lost 2 bases and the V segment lost 7 bases, leaving 15 bases of the junction unmatched. CDR3 residues: CASPPPEGAFTYEQYF. The CDR3 coding sequence is TGCGCCAGCCCCCCACCTGAGGGGGCTTTCACCTACGAGCAGTACTTC.

The chain carries TRBV12-3 or TRBV12-4 and TRBJ2-3; 8 bases align to TRBD1. The CDR3 length is 15 residues. V was clipped by 5 bases and J by 6 bases; unmatched bases: 10. The CDR3 DNA reads TGTGCCAGCAGTCCGCGACAGGGGTGGGGGGATACGCAGTATTTT. It yields the protein CASSPRQGWGDTQYF.

The V call is TRBV15, the J call TRBJ2-7; 8 nucleotides align to TRBD2. There are 16 residues in the CDR3. CDR1 and CDR2 from the germline V gene are LNHNV and YYDKDF (reference sequence). The V segment lost 0 bases and the J segment 0 bases; nucleotides outside the gene matches: 4. CDR3 region: CATSRDPAGASYEQYF. The CDR3 bases are TGTGCCACCAGCAGAGATCCAGCGGGGGCCTCCTACGAGCAGTACTTC.

A few counts support this clonotype. The chain employs TRBV12-3 or TRBV12-4 and TRBJ1-1; no clear D gene. The CDR3 is made up of 11 amino acids. V was shortened by 7 bases and J by 4 bases, with 7 bases between the two germline ends. The CDR3 loop is CASIRRTEAFF. The CDR3 DNA sequence: TGTGCCAGCATCCGGCGCACTGAAGCTTTCTTT.

The V gene is TRBV18, the J gene TRBJ2-7, with D maybe TRBD1 (6 bases). There are 15 residues in the CDR3. The V gene lost 3 bases and the J gene lost 3 bases, with 15 bases spanning the gap. Germline V gene lookup returns CDR1 KGHSH and CDR2 LQKENI. The CDR3 region is CASSPRDTSDYEQYF. Here the CDR3 DNA reads TGTGCCAGCTCACCCCGGGACACCTCAGACTACGAGCAGTACTTC.

This clonotype was recorded many times. The chain links TRBV20-1 to TRBJ2-4; D may be TRBD1 or TRBD2 (5 bases each). Per the germline V gene, CDR1 is DFQATT and CDR2 is SNEGSKA (reference sequence). The CDR3 is made up of 13 amino acids. The CDR3 DNA sequence: TGCAGCGAAGCTAGGGTGGTGGGGGACATTCAGTACTTC. Translation gives CSEARVVGDIQYF.

This clonotype has more than one count but fewer than ten. This chain links TRBV4-2 with TRBJ1-5, with 7 bases identical to TRBD1. The CDR3 has 15 amino acids. J was trimmed by 3 bases and V by 5 bases; bases with no gene match: 7. Germline loops: CDR1 LGHNA, CDR2 YNFKEQ. CDR3: CASSSGGQLNQPQHF. DNA of the CDR3: TGTGCCAGCAGCTCCGGGGGACAGCTCAATCAGCCCCAGCATTTT.

The rearrangement links TRBV6-5 to TRBJ1-4; TRBD1 matches 7 bases. CDR1 and CDR2 from the germline V gene are MNHEY and SVGAGI. The CDR3 totals 14 residues. The V segment lost 4 bases and the J segment 8 bases; nucleotides outside the gene matches: 7. CDR3 DNA sequence: TGTGCCAGCAGTTTCGACAGGGTCGGGGAAAAACTGTTTTTT. This gives the protein CASSFDRVGEKLFF.

The V and J genes are TRBV7-8 and TRBJ1-4, with D hard to call. CDR3 size: 14 residues. Trimming pared 4 bases from V and 8 bases from J, leaving 14 bases between. Germline V lookup: CDR1 SGHVS, CDR2 FQNEAQ. The DNA of the CDR3 is TGTGCCAGCAGCTCGGCTTTTAGTCGGGAAAAACTGTTTTTT. It is translated as CASSSAFSREKLFF.

This clonotype came up a few times. The V gene is TRBV5-5, the J gene TRBJ2-5; TRBD2 might be the D (5 bases). CDR3 length: 16 residues. The germline V and J ends were trimmed by 0 bases and 3 bases, with 15 bases remaining between them. Germline values: CDR1 SGHKS, CDR2 YYEKEE (reference sequence). CDR3 in DNA: TGTGCCAGCAGCTTGGCCTTGGGGAGTTGGAAAGAGACCCAGTACTTC. Residues: CASSLALGSWKETQYF.

In this sample, this clonotype turned up a few times. The chain carries TRBV6-1 and TRBJ2-6; either TRBD1 or TRBD2 may supply D (6 bases each). The CDR3 contains 16 residues. The germline CDR1 and CDR2 sequences are MNHNS and SASEGT. V shed 6 bases and J shed 4 bases, with 16 bases lying between them. The CDR3 region has the DNA TGTGCCAGCAGACCAGAGAGGGGGAGGGGGGCCAACGTCCTGACTTTC. It specifies CASRPERGRGANVLTF.

The CDR3 protein is CASSSRDRGFSEQYF. In DNA, the CDR3 is TGTGCCAGCAGCTCCCGGGACAGGGGTTTCTCCGAGCAGTACTTC. V gene TRBV3-1 combines with J gene TRBJ2-7; 10 positions agree with TRBD1. The CDR3 length is 15 residues. The trim removed 5 bases at V and 6 bases at J, leaving 10 bases unmatched. Germline loops: CDR1 LGHDT, CDR2 YNNKEL (reference sequence).

The chain recombines TRBV20-1 with TRBJ2-7; tentatively, D is TRBD2 (5 bases). Trimming cost V 6 bases and J 3 bases, with 9 bases left between them. This CDR3 comprises 11 residues. Germline CDR1 DFQATT, CDR2 SNEGSKA (reference sequence). DNA for the CDR3: TGCAGTGCAGCGGAAGTCTACGAGCAGTACTTC. Translated: CSAAEVYEQYF.

The table lists this clonotype with many counts. The rearrangement joins TRBV12-3 or TRBV12-4 to TRBJ2-7; unclear D gene. Trimming removed 6 bases from V and 3 bases from J, with 6 bases in between. The length of the CDR3 is 11 residues. Here the CDR3 DNA reads TGTGCCAGCAGCACGAACTACGAGCAGTACTTC. Its protein is CASSTNYEQYF.

This clonotype came up many times. The rearrangement joins TRBV12-3 or TRBV12-4 to TRBJ2-1; D may be TRBD2 (7 bases). The CDR3 spans 15 residues. V shed 6 bases and J shed 5 bases, with 17 bases lying between them. DNA for the CDR3: TGTGCCAGCAGCCCTCTTGGGGGGGCTCACAATGAGCAGTTCTTC. This encodes CASSPLGGAHNEQFF.

The chain is built from TRBV15 and TRBJ2-2; the D gene is possibly TRBD1 (6 bases). The germline V gene has CDR1 LNHNV and CDR2 YYDKDF (reference sequence). The CDR3 consists of 16 residues. The germline V and J ends were trimmed by 1 base and 2 bases, with 11 bases remaining between them. DNA of the CDR3: TGTGCCACCAGCAGAGCCGGCAGGGGTAACACCGGGGAGCTGTTTTTT. It codes for CATSRAGRGNTGELFF.

This clonotype was detected a few times. The rearrangement links TRBV5-1 to TRBJ2-6, with D unclear. V was shortened by 6 bases and J by 0 bases, with 4 bases between the two germline ends. The CDR3 covers 13 residues. Per germline, CDR1 SGHRS and CDR2 YFSETQ. CDR3 bases: TGCGCCAGCACGTCCTCTGGGGCCAACGTCCTGACTTTC. This translates into CASTSSGANVLTF. Together with reference TRBV5-1 and TRBJ2-6, the CDR3 gives the full variable domain: KAGVTQTPRYLIKTRGQQVTLSCSPISGHRSVSWYQQTPGQGLQFLFEYFSETQRNKGNFPGRFSGRQFSNSRSEMNVSTLELGDSALYLCASTSSGANVLTFGAGSRLTVL.

This clonotype appeared a few times. This chain links TRBV25-1 with TRBJ2-3; D possibly matches TRBD1 or TRBD2 (5 bases each). CDR3 length: 15 amino acids. Trimming pared 3 bases from V and 4 bases from J, leaving 14 bases between. CDR1 MGHDK and CDR2 SYGVNS come from the germline V gene. The CDR3 loop reads CASSDSGPSSDTQYF. The CDR3 nucleotides are TGTGCCAGCAGTGACTCGGGACCGAGTTCAGATACGCAGTATTTT.

This sequence joins TRBV28 and TRBJ2-2; perhaps TRBD2 as D (6 bases). The CDR3 runs to 15 residues. Trimming pared 3 bases from V and 2 bases from J, leaving 10 bases between. The germline V gene encodes CDR1 MDHEN and CDR2 SYDVKM. CDR3 loop: CASSFRGSNTGELFF. The CDR3 region has the DNA TGTGCCAGCAGTTTCCGGGGGAGTAACACCGGGGAGCTGTTTTTT.

The J gene is TRBJ2-3, the V gene TRBV12-3 or TRBV12-4; unclear D gene. V dropped 2 bases and J dropped 1 base, with 4 bases sitting between them. The CDR3 loop spans 13 amino acids. The CDR3 DNA reads TGTGCCAGCAGTTTATACGGCACAGATACGCAGTATTTT. This gives the protein CASSLYGTDTQYF.

V is TRBV20-1 and J is TRBJ1-5; unclear D gene. Germline CDR1 is DFQATT and CDR2 is SNEGSKA (reference sequence). Trimming removed 6 bases from V and 0 bases from J, with 15 bases in between. The CDR3 spans 15 residues. The CDR3 DNA reads as TGCAGTGCCACCCAGTCCCTTCATAGCAATCAGCCCCAGCATTTT. Translating it yields CSATQSLHSNQPQHF.

J is TRBJ2-5 and V is TRBV20-1; 10 bases map to TRBD2. The CDR3 spans 15 residues. Germline CDR1 and CDR2: DFQATT and SNEGSKA (reference sequence). V was clipped by 1 base and J by 5 bases; unmatched bases: 7. The CDR3 bases are TGCAGTGCTAGAGCGGTTGGGGGACTAGCGGAGACCCAGTACTTC. It translates to CSARAVGGLAETQYF.

This clonotype was observed at least ten times. The rearrangement joins TRBV6-4 to TRBJ2-3; 8 positions match TRBD1. The CDR3 sequence is 13 residues long. From germline, CDR1 is MRHNA and CDR2 SNTAGT. V dropped 5 bases and J dropped 4; count of bases not matched to a gene: 2. The CDR3 nucleotides read TGTGCCAGCAGTCCAGGGGGCGCAGATACGCAGTATTTT. Translating gives CASSPGGADTQYF.

This sequence joins TRBV7-9 and TRBJ2-7; D uncertain. There are 12 residues in the CDR3. The V and J ends lost 3 bases and 2 bases respectively, with 5 bases between them. CDR1 and CDR2 (germline): SEHNR, FQNEAQ (reference sequence). The CDR3 here is CASSFAAYEQYF. In nucleotides, the CDR3 is TGTGCCAGCAGCTTCGCTGCCTACGAGCAGTACTTC.

This clonotype was seen more than once but under ten times. V gene TRBV6-5 combines with J gene TRBJ2-5; D may be TRBD1 (5 bases). Looked up from germline, CDR1 is MNHEY and CDR2 is SVGAGI. The CDR3 has 12 amino acids. The V end lost 5 bases, the J end lost 5 bases, and 9 bases lay between the germline ends. CDR3 region: CASSTKGETQYF. The CDR3 DNA is TGTGCCAGCAGTACAAAGGGGGAGACCCAGTACTTC.

The rearrangement links TRBV11-2 to TRBJ1-1, with D tentatively TRBD1 (5 bases). CDR1 and CDR2 from the germline V gene are SGHAT and FQNNGV. With 4 bases removed from V and 3 bases from J, the gap between germline ends came to 18 bases. The CDR3 consists of 16 residues. For the CDR3, the DNA is TGTGCCAGCAGCTCATCCCGGGACCTACGGTACACTGAAGCTTTCTTT. Amino acid sequence: CASSSSRDLRYTEAFF.